This T cell receptor beta chain originates from a study of cytomegalovirus exposure and HLA in healthy donors. For the study at large: Most genotyped donors, over 70% of more than 300, had Caucasian-associated genetic ancestry. Overall study findings and caveats: Several top significant clusters appeared, in a later analysis, to be linked to common viral pathogens. Highly shared variants forming one cluster were likely a sequencing artifact. An Asian-associated ancestry cluster reportedly showed fewer N-insertions than the roughly 700-donor mean in a later analysis.

A multiplex PCR was run with 60 Vbeta primers and 13 Jbeta primers. Sequenced by immunoSEQ multiplex PCR; TCRdb stores in-frame clones only, minus some. The table lists just under 95,000 clones, roughly 86% of them singletons. As concerns this clone: The antigen is undetermined. An end of the junction differs from the germline gene, which may be a read error. Different DNA sequences within this sample yield the same CDR3.

This CDR3 is 15 amino acids long. Germline values: CDR1 SGDLS, CDR2 YYNGEE. This clonotype was obtained from a woman younger than 35 in good health and CMV-seropositive. The source material was PBMCs. The gene calls are TRBV9 and TRBJ1-6, with 10 positions matching TRBD1. CDR3 amino acids: CASSVEGQGNSPLHF. The CDR3 bases are TGTGCCAGCAGCGTAGAGGGACAGGGGAATTCGCCCCTCCACTTT. Using reference TRBV9 and TRBJ1-6 for the parts outside the CDR3, the full variable domain is DSGVTQTPKHLITATGQRVTLRCSPRSGDLSVYWYQQSLDQGLQFLIQYYNGEERAKGNILERFSAQQFPDLHSELNLSSLELGDSALYFCASSVEGQGNSPLHFGNGTRLTVT.